This record covers a single T cell receptor (beta chain). As yet, its antigen is unknown. Produced via immunoSEQ multiplex PCR; TCRdb's table is partial and in-frame only. The table has about 88,000 clones, under 95% seen once. This CDR3 has 17 amino acids. With 6 bases clipped from V and 8 bases from J, the junction kept 13 bases outside the gene matches. Germline CDR1 SGHVS, CDR2 FNYEAQ. This record comes from a study of T cell responses to AZD1222 COVID-19 vaccine. General study points: Only 5 or 6 people who got AZD1222 tested seropositive at baseline. Donors in the cohort were predominantly white British and more often female, and clonal diversity was possibly underestimated. Two doses of AZD1222 preceded a rise in Spike-specific TCR breadth and depth. The reported proportion of spike-specific TCRs targeting unmutated variant regions was nearly half.

This TCR came from an adult in good health. This chain joins TRBV7-6 and TRBJ2-1; 13 bases align to TRBD2. This specimen consisted of peripheral blood, obtained on day 0 of MenACWY control vaccination. The CDR3 DNA reads TGTGCCAGCAGTCAGGGACTAGCGGGGACCCCTGCCGATGAGCAGTTCTTC. It codes for CASSQGLAGTPADEQFF.